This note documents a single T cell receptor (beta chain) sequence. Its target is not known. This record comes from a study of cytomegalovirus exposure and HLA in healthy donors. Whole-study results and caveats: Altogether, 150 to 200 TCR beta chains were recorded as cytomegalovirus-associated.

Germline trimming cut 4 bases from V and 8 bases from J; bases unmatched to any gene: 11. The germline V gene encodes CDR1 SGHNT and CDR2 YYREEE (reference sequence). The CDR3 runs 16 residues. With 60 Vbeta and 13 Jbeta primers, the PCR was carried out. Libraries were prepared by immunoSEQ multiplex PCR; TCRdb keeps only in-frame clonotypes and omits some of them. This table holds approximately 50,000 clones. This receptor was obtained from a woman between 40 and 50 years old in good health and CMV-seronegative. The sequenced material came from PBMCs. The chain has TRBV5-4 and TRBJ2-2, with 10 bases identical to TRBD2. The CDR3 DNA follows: TGTGCCAGCAGCCGAACTCCCCTAGCGGGAGTTGGGGAGCTGTTTTTT. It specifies CASSRTPLAGVGELFF.